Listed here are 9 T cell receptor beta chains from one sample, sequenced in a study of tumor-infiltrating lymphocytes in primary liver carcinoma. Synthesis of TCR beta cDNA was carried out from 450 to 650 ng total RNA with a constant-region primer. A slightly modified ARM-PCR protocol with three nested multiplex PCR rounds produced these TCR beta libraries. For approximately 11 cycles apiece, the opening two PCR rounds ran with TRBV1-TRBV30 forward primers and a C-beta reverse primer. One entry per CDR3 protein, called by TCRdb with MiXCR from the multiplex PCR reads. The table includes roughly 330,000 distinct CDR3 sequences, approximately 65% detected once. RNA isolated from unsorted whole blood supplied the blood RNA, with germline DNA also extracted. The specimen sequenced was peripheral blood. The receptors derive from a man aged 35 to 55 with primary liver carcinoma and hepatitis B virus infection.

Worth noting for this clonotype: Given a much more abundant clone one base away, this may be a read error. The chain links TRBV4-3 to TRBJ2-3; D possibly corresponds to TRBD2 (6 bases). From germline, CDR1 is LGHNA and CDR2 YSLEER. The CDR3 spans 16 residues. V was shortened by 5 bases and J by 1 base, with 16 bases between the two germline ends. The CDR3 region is CASSSLTGVGTDTQYF. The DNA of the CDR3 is TGCGCCAGCAGCTCCTTAACGGGAGTCGGCACAGATACGCAGTATTTT.

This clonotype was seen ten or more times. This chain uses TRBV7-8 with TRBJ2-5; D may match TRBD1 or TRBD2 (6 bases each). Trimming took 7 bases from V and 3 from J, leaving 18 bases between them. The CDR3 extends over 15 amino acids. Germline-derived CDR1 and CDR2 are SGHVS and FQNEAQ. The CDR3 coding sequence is TGTGCCAGCATAAGGGGGAGGACCGGAGAAGAGACCCAGTACTTC. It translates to CASIRGRTGEETQYF.

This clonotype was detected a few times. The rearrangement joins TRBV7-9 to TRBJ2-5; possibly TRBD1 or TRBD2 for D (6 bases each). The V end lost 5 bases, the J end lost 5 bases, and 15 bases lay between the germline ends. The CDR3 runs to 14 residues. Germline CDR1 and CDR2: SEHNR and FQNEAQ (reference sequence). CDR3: CASSVHGGPETQYF. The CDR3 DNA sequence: TGTGCCAGCAGCGTCCATGGGGGGCCTGAGACCCAGTACTTC. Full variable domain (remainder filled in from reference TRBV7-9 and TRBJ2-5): DTGVSQNPRHKITKRGQNVTFRCDPISEHNRLYWYRQTLGQGPEFLTYFQNEAQLEKSRLLSDRFSAERPKGSFSTLEIQRTEQGDSAMYLCASSVHGGPETQYFGPGTRLLVL.

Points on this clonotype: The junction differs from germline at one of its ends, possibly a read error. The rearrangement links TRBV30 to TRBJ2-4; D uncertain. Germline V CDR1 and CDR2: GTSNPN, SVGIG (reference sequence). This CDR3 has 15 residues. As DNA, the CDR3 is TGTGCCTGGAGTTACCACAGCCGTGGCAATAACAATCAGTACTTC. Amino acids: CAWSYHSRGNNNQYF.

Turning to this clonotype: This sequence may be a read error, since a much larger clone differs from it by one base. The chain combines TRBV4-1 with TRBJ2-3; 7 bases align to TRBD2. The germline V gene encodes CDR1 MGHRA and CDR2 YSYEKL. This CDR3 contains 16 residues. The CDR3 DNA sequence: TGCGTCAGCAGCCAAGATCCTAGCGGAAACACAGATACGCAGTATTTT. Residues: CVSSQDPSGNTDTQYF.

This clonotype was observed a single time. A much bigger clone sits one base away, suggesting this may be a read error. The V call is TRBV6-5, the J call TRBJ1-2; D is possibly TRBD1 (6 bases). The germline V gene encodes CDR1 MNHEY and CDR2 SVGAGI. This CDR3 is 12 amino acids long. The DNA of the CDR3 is TGTGCCAGCAGTTTGAGGGGGTATGGCTACGCCTTC. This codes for CASSLRGYGYAF.

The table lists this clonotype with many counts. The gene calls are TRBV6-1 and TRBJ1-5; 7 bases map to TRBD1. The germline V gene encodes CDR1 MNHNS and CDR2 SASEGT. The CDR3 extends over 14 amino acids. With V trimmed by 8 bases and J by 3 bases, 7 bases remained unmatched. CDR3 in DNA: TGTGCCAGCGGATGGACAGGCCCCAATCAGCCCCAGCATTTT. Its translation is CASGWTGPNQPQHF.

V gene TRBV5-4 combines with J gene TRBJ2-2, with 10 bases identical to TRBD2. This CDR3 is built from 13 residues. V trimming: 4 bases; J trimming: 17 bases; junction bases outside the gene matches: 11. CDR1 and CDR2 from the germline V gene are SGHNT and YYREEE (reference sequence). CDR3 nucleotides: TGTGCCAGCAGCCGACTAGCGGGCGGGGGGCTATTTTTT. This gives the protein CASSRLAGGGLFF.

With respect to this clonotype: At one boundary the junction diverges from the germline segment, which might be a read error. CDR3 residues: CARSLSIEGLQPQHF. The CDR3 region has the DNA TGTGCCCGCAGCTTAAGTATCGAGGGTCTTCAGCCCCAGCATTTT. This chain links TRBV11-2 with TRBJ1-5, with unresolved D. Germline V CDR1 and CDR2: SGHAT, FQNNGV. This CDR3 has 15 residues.